This T cell receptor (beta chain) was captured in a study of identical twins. Per the germline V gene, CDR1 is SGHRS and CDR2 is YFSETQ. V gave up 7 bases and J gave up 2 bases; unmatched junction bases: 10. The CDR3 spans 16 residues. TCRdb re-called the 5' RACE reads through MiXCR, storing one row per CDR3 protein. The repertoire holds 420,000 or so distinct CDR3 sequences, with around a sixth as singletons. As regards this clonotype: Its specificity is unknown.

The study's findings and limits: With monozygotic twins, out-of-frame TCR alpha sharing exceeded what models estimated.

The V gene is TRBV5-1, the J gene TRBJ2-1; 9 bases align to TRBD2. The sequence was collected from a man aged 50 to 59 in good health. Sequenced sample: naive T cells sorted from blood. CDR3 DNA sequence: TGCGCCAGCTGTAGCGGGGGCGTACTCCCCTACAATGAGCAGTTCTTC. Residues: CASCSGGVLPYNEQFF.